The TCR beta chain described here comes from a study of CD8+ T cells in alopecia areata. The sample holds a few counts of this clone. The target antigen is unknown. Study-wide points: The study found higher clonality in lesional than normal scalp, especially in alopecia totalis/universalis.

Both CD4+ and CD8+ T cells were separated by sorting PBMCs. Reverse transcription of extracted RNA yielded cDNA, which provided the sequencing template. Produced via immunoSEQ multiplex PCR; TCRdb's table is partial and in-frame only. This table holds fewer than 200,000 clones, 59% found once. CDR3 length: 13 residues. Germline CDR1 SQVTM, CDR2 ANQGSEA. Trimming shortened V by 6 bases and J by 0 bases, and 9 bases separated the two germline ends. The receptor was isolated from a human donor with alopecia areata. The sample consisted of CD4+ T cells sorted from blood, taken at week 0. The rearrangement links TRBV29-1 to TRBJ2-1, with D possibly matching TRBD2 (6 bases). The CDR3 reads CSVGDFSYNEQFF. CDR3 coding DNA: TGCAGCGTCGGGGACTTCTCCTACAATGAGCAGTTCTTC.